These T cell receptor beta chains were read from a single sample in a study of blood T cell repertoires in COVID-19. Sequenced by immunoSEQ multiplex PCR; TCRdb stores in-frame clones only, minus some. The table has around 280,000 clones, 90% seen once; the top ten hold roughly 1.5%. Sequencing was done on a sample of PBMCs or T cells enriched from blood (not recorded which). All receptors come from a woman younger than 30 with acute COVID-19. The CDR3 runs from the conserved cysteine through the conserved F or W. A D gene is named only where the DNA matches it firmly. Size tells how often a clone was seen (once, few, many) or the class of an expanded clone, and some rows leave it out.

>NA|TRBD2|TRBV19|TRBJ2-7
CASSPGTSGGLQYF
TGTGCCAGTAGTCCCGGGACTAGCGGGGGTTTGCAGTACTTC
>NA|NA|TRBV5-1|TRBJ2-1
CASSLARYNEQFF
TGCGCCAGCAGCTTGGCGCGATACAATGAGCAGTTCTTC
>few|TRBD1|TRBV5-1|TRBJ1-4
CASSQTGGLTVGDEKLFF
TGCGCCAGCAGCCAAACAGGGGGCTTGACCGTTGGGGATGAAAAACTGTTTTTT
>NA|NA|TRBV3-1/TRBV3-2|TRBJ2-7
CASSQDRGYEQYF
TGTGCCAGCAGCCAAGATAGGGGCTACGAGCAGTACTTC
>NA|NA|TRBV9|TRBJ2-3
CASSVGGSASTDTQYF
TGTGCCAGCAGCGTAGGTGGTAGCGCTAGCACAGATACGCAGTATTTT
>NA|NA|TRBV2|TRBJ2-4
CASSSFEKNIQYF
TGTGCCAGCAGTTCCTTTGAGAAAAACATTCAGTACTTC
>NA|TRBD2|TRBV30|TRBJ2-2
CAWSGETSGRTNTGELFF
TGTGCCTGGAGTGGCGAGACTAGCGGGAGGACTAACACCGGGGAGCTGTTTTTT
>NA|NA|TRBV11-2|TRBJ2-7
CATGHAKGEQYF
TGTGCCACCGGACACGCGAAGGGGGAGCAGTACTTC
>NA|TRBD1|TRBV6-1|TRBJ2-5
CASSEATGGILSGQETQYF
TGTGCCAGCAGTGAAGCGACAGGGGGCATTCTCTCTGGCCAAGAGACCCAGTACTTC
>NA|NA|TRBV4-2|TRBJ1-2
CASSQEGVGVPLYGYTF
TGTGCCAGCAGCCAAGAAGGGGTAGGGGTCCCCCTCTATGGCTACACCTTC
>once|TRBD2|TRBV28|TRBJ2-1
CASSLKGLAGAALPHYNEQFF
TGTGCCAGCAGTTTAAAGGGACTAGCGGGAGCGGCATTACCCCATTACAATGAGCAGTTCTTC
>NA|TRBD2|TRBV4-1|TRBJ2-1
CASSPRGSGRAAGYNEQFF
TGCGCCAGCAGCCCCCGGGGAAGCGGGAGGGCCGCGGGATACAATGAGCAGTTCTTC
>NA|TRBD1|TRBV19|TRBJ2-3
CATALGQGPLDTQYF
TGTGCCACCGCCTTAGGACAGGGGCCATTAGATACGCAGTATTTT
>NA|TRBD1|TRBV7-2|TRBJ1-2
CASSLSRGPGYGYTF
TGTGCCAGCAGCTTATCGAGGGGGCCGGGCTATGGCTACACCTTC
>NA|TRBD1|TRBV7-9|TRBJ2-3
CASRTGARTDTQYF
TGTGCCAGCCGGACAGGAGCACGCACAGATACGCAGTATTTT
>NA|NA|TRBV27|TRBJ1-3
CASSSAGHSGNTIYF
TGTGCCAGCAGTTCTGCGGGGCACTCTGGAAACACCATATATTTT
>NA|TRBD2|TRBV28|TRBJ2-7
CASSLAGESYEQYF
TGTGCCAGCAGTTTAGCGGGAGAGTCCTACGAGCAGTACTTC
>NA|NA|TRBV9|TRBJ2-3
CASSVVGSFTDTQYF
TGTGCCAGCAGCGTAGTCGGGAGTTTTACAGATACGCAGTATTTT
>NA|NA|TRBV5-1|TRBJ2-1
CASRGGRTEQFF
TGCGCCAGCAGGGGGGGGCGAACGGAGCAGTTCTTC
>NA|TRBD2|TRBV9|TRBJ2-3
CASSVAGGRDTQYF
TGTGCCAGCAGCGTAGCTGGCGGGAGAGATACGCAGTATTTT
>NA|TRBD2|TRBV12-5|TRBJ2-1
CASGLVGSGRAVEQFF
TGTGCTAGTGGTTTGGTAGGAAGCGGGAGGGCCGTTGAGCAGTTCTTC
>NA|TRBD1|TRBV28|TRBJ1-1
CASTRGHTEAFF
TGTGCCAGCACGAGGGGGCACACTGAAGCTTTCTTT
>NA|NA|TRBV28|TRBJ1-1
CASSWGDTEAFF
TGTGCCAGCAGTTGGGGAGACACTGAAGCTTTCTTT
>NA|TRBD2|TRBV4-2|TRBJ2-7
CASSPIAGDSSYEQYF
TGTGCCAGCAGCCCTATAGCGGGAGATAGCTCCTACGAGCAGTACTTC
>NA|NA|TRBV7-2|TRBJ2-1
CASSLAGGGYEQFF
TGTGCCAGCAGCTTAGCGGGCGGGGGCTATGAGCAGTTCTTC
>NA|NA|TRBV12-3/TRBV12-4|TRBJ1-6
CASRPGISPLHF
TGTGCCAGCAGACCGGGGATTTCACCCCTCCACTTT